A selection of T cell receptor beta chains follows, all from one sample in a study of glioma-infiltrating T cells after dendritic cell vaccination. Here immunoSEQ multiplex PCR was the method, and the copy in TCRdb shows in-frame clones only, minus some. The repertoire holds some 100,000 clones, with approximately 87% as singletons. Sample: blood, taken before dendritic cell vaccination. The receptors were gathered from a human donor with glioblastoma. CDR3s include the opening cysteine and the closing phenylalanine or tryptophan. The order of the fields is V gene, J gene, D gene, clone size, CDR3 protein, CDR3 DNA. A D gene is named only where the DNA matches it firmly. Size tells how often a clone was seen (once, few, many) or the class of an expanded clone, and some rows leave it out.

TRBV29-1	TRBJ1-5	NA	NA	CSVRQTSNQPQHF	TGCAGCGTACGACAGACATCTAATCAGCCCCAGCATTTT
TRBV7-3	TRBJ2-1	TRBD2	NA	CASSLSLAGADEQFF	TGTGCCAGCAGCTTATCTCTAGCGGGAGCCGATGAGCAGTTCTTC
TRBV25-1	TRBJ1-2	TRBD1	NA	CASSDHRGVYGYTF	TGTGCCAGCAGTGACCACAGGGGAGTCTATGGCTACACCTTC
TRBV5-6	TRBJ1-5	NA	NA	CASSLAGGDQPQHF	TGTGCCAGCAGCTTGGCTGGCGGGGATCAGCCCCAGCATTTT
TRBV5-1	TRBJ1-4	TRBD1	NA	CASSLGGQSNEKLFF	TGCGCCAGCAGCTTGGGGGGACAGAGTAATGAAAAACTGTTTTTT
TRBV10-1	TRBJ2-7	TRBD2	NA	CASSDRTSGRALYF	TGCGCCAGCAGTGATAGGACTAGCGGGAGGGCCTTGTACTTC
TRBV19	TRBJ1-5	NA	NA	CASSTAGLRPQHF	TGTGCCAGTAGTACCGCAGGGTTACGGCCCCAGCATTTT
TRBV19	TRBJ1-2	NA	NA	CASSGPSPGGYTF	TGTGCCAGTAGCGGGCCTTCCCCAGGGGGCTACACCTTC
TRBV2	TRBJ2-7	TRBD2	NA	CASGERGVFLEQYF	TGTGCCAGCGGGGAGCGGGGGGTCTTTCTCGAGCAGTACTTC
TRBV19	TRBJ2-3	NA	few	CASRGRSTDTQYF	TGTGCCAGCCGAGGAAGGAGCACAGATACGCAGTATTTT
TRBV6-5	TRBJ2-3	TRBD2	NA	CASSAGRRNTDTQYF	TGTGCCAGCAGTGCCGGGAGGCGCAACACAGATACGCAGTATTTT
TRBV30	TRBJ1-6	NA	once	CAWTRGGGGESPLHF	TGTGCCTGGACCCGAGGAGGAGGGGGGGAATCACCCCTCCACTTT
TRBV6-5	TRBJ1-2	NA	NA	CASSYSTGGGGYTF	TGTGCCAGCAGTTACTCTACGGGGGGAGGCGGCTACACCTTC
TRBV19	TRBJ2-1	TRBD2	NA	CASSISGIARLADSYNEQFF	TGTGCCAGTAGTATCTCAGGAATCGCGAGGCTAGCGGACTCCTACAATGAGCAGTTCTTC
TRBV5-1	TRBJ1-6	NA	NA	CASSVGTSSPLHF	TGCGCCAGCAGCGTAGGGACAAGTTCACCCCTCCACTTT
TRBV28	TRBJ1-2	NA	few	CASSYLGDGYTF	TGTGCCAGCAGTTACCTCGGGGATGGCTACACCTTC
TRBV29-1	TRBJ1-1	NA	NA	CSVVRGFNTEAFF	TGCAGCGTTGTGAGGGGGTTTAACACTGAAGCTTTCTTT
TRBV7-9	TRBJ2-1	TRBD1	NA	CASSLLKDRGSYNEQFF	TGTGCCAGCAGCTTATTGAAGGACAGGGGCTCCTACAATGAGCAGTTCTTC
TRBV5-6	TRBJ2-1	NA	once	CASSLGLVDNEQFF	TGTGCCAGCAGCTTGGGCCTAGTTGACAATGAGCAGTTCTTC
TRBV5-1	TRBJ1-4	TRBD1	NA	CASSTGIRAKRQGKLFF	TGCGCCAGCAGCACCGGTATCCGGGCCAAGCGACAGGGGAAACTGTTTTTT
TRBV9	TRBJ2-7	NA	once	CASSGNSYEQYF	TGTGCCAGCAGCGGTAACTCCTACGAGCAGTACTTC
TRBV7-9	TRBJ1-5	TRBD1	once	CASSQGASSNQPQHF	TGTGCCAGCAGCCAGGGGGCGAGTAGCAATCAGCCCCAGCATTTT
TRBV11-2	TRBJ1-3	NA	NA	CASSLVPGGNTIYF	TGTGCCAGCAGCTTAGTTCCAGGGGGAAACACCATATATTTT
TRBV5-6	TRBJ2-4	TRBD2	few	CASRYGLAGGPSIQYF	TGTGCCAGCAGATATGGACTAGCGGGAGGGCCCTCCATTCAGTACTTC
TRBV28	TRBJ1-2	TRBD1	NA	CASSTGGVGYTF	TGTGCCAGCAGTACAGGGGGCGTAGGCTACACCTTC
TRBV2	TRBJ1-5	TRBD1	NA	CASSGTGDQPQHF	TGTGCCAGCAGTGGGACAGGGGATCAGCCCCAGCATTTT
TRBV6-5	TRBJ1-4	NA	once	CASSYSGSVNEKLFF	TGTGCCAGCAGTTACTCCGGCAGCGTTAATGAAAAACTGTTTTTT
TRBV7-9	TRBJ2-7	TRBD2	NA	CASSLGAGNEQYF	TGTGCCAGCAGCCTAGGAGCGGGGAACGAGCAGTACTTC
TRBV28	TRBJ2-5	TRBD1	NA	CASSGTGAEETQYF	TGTGCCAGCAGTGGGACAGGGGCCGAAGAGACCCAGTACTTC
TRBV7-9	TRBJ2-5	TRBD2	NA	CASSFLVGGRAWETQYF	TGTGCCAGCAGCTTCCTGGTCGGCGGGAGGGCCTGGGAGACCCAGTACTTC
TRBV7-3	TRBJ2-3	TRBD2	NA	CASSLSAGAADTQYF	TGTGCCAGCAGCCTCTCGGCGGGAGCCGCAGATACGCAGTATTTT
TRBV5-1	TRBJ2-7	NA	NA	CASSLEVAASYEQYF	TGCGCCAGCAGCTTGGAAGTAGCTGCTAGCTACGAGCAGTACTTC
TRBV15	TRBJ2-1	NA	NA	CATSRELFKGPTVDEQFF	TGTGCCACCAGCAGAGAATTGTTCAAGGGGCCGACCGTGGATGAGCAGTTCTTC
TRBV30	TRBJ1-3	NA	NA	CAWTEQAGNTIYF	TGTGCCTGGACCGAACAGGCTGGAAACACCATATATTTT
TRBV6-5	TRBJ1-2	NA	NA	CASSYEGTGSIGYTF	TGTGCCAGCAGTTACGAGGGAACAGGGTCCATCGGCTACACCTTC
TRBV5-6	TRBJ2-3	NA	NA	CASSLPGADTQYF	TGTGCCAGCAGCTTGCCAGGGGCGGATACGCAGTATTTT
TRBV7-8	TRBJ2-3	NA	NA	CASIPGRGRPDTQYF	TGTGCCAGCATCCCCGGGCGGGGGCGCCCAGATACGCAGTATTTT
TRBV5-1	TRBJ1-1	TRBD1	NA	CASGTTGGNTEAFF	TGCGCCAGCGGAACGACAGGGGGAAACACTGAAGCTTTCTTT
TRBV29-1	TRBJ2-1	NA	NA	CSAMDGVSYNEQFF	TGCAGCGCCATGGACGGGGTTTCCTACAATGAGCAGTTCTTC
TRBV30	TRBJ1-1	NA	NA	CAWTTGMNTEAFF	TGTGCCTGGACGACAGGAATGAACACTGAAGCTTTCTTT
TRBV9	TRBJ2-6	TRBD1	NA	CASSSRDRTGANVLTF	TGTGCCAGCAGCTCTCGGGACAGAACCGGGGCCAACGTCCTGACTTTC
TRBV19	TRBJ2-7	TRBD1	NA	CASSLGQGGEQYF	TGTGCCAGTAGTTTGGGACAGGGCGGGGAGCAGTACTTC